Listed below are T cell receptor beta chains from one sample, sequenced in a study of blood T cell repertoires in COVID-19. TCRdb's table, derived via immunoSEQ multiplex PCR, lists solely in-frame clones and lacks some. The data hold some 280,000 clones, with approximately 88% observed a single time. Sequenced input: peripheral blood. The receptors here all came from a woman between 40 and 50 years old who had recovered from COVID-19. The CDR3 runs from the conserved cysteine through the conserved F or W. D genes are given only for firm matches. A clone size is listed for some rows: how often the clone was seen (once, few, many), or a class if it is expanded.

.	TRBV30	.	TRBJ2-3	TGTGCCAGCACTAGCTATCGGGATACGCAGTATTTT	CASTSYRDTQYF
TRBD2	TRBV5-1	.	TRBJ2-1	TGCGCCAGCAGCCCGGGACTAGCGGGAGCTCCCTCCTACAATGAGCAGTTCTTC	CASSPGLAGAPSYNEQFF
TRBD2	TRBV7-2	once	TRBJ2-2	TGTGCCAGCAGCTTAGGGACTAGCGTTCGCCGACGGACCGGGGAGCTGTTTTTT	CASSLGTSVRRRTGELFF
.	TRBV6-5	few	TRBJ2-7	TGTGCCAGCAATATAGCGTCTCCCTCCTACGAGCAGTACTTC	CASNIASPSYEQYF
.	TRBV28	.	TRBJ2-4	TGTGCCAGCAGTACTCCGGAACAGGTCAAAAACATTCAGTACTTC	CASSTPEQVKNIQYF
.	TRBV14	.	TRBJ2-5	TGTGCCAGCAGCCAAGAAGGGCGGGACTCCCTGGTTAGGGAGACCCAGTACTTC	CASSQEGRDSLVRETQYF
.	TRBV19	.	TRBJ2-1	TGTGCCAGTAGTTCTAGCGTTAGCTCCTACAATGAGCAGTTCTTC	CASSSSVSSYNEQFF
TRBD1	TRBV2	.	TRBJ2-3	TGTGCCAGCAGCCCCGGGACAGGGGATACGCAGTATTTT	CASSPGTGDTQYF
TRBD2	TRBV19	.	TRBJ2-1	TGTGCCAGTGGCCCCATGCGGGAGGCTTCAAAGCAGTTCTTC	CASGPMREASKQFF
TRBD2	TRBV5-1	.	TRBJ2-7	TGCGCCAGCAGCTTGACCAGCGGGAGCTTAATAGGGCAGTACTTC	CASSLTSGSLIGQYF
TRBD2	TRBV4-1	.	TRBJ2-1	TGCGCCAGCAGCCAAGGACTAGCGGGACGGAATGAGCAGTTCTTC	CASSQGLAGRNEQFF
.	TRBV6-1	.	TRBJ2-7	TGTGCCAGCAGTGAAACAGCCCTGAGCTCCTACGAGCAGTACTTC	CASSETALSSYEQYF
.	TRBV3-1/TRBV3-2	.	TRBJ2-6	TGTGCCAGCACCCGGGGCTCTGGGGCCAACGTCCTGACTTTC	CASTRGSGANVLTF
.	TRBV9	.	TRBJ2-2	TGTGCCAGCAGCGGTGAGATGTCTCCGAACACCGGGGAGCTGTTTTTT	CASSGEMSPNTGELFF
TRBD1	TRBV6-2/TRBV6-3	.	TRBJ1-1	TGTGCCAGCAGTTTCCCTCGACAGGGAGTTGAAGCTTTCTTT	CASSFPRQGVEAFF
TRBD1	TRBV6-5	.	TRBJ1-1	TGTGCCAGCAGTCGACTACGGGACAGTGAAGCTTTCTTT	CASSRLRDSEAFF
.	TRBV19	.	TRBJ2-6	TGTGCCAGTAGTATATATGCCCAGGGTGTTGGGGCCAACGTCCTGACTTTC	CASSIYAQGVGANVLTF
TRBD1	TRBV11-2	.	TRBJ1-1	TGTGCCAGCAGCTTAGGGACAGGGGAGAGGAGCACTGAAGCTTTCTTT	CASSLGTGERSTEAFF
TRBD1	TRBV5-4	.	TRBJ2-5	TGTGCCAGCAGCCCGAATTCAGGACAGGGCCGGGAGACCCAGTACTTC	CASSPNSGQGRETQYF
.	TRBV4-2	.	TRBJ1-4	TGTGCCAGCAGCCACGGGACTGAAACTAATGAAAAACTGTTTTTT	CASSHGTETNEKLFF
TRBD2	TRBV19	.	TRBJ2-1	TGTGCCAGTAGTATAGATCTTAGCGGGAAGGTTGGGGCCGACAATGAGCAGTTCTTC	CASSIDLSGKVGADNEQFF
.	TRBV18	.	TRBJ2-1	TGTGCCAGCTCACCACCCCTGGGCAACTCCTACAATGAGCAGTTCTTC	CASSPPLGNSYNEQFF
TRBD1	TRBV2	.	TRBJ1-2	TGTGCCAGCAGCCACGGACAGGGTAACTATGGCTACACCTTC	CASSHGQGNYGYTF
TRBD2	TRBV4-2	.	TRBJ2-2	TGTGCCAGCAGCCAAGAGGGGGGGGGCACCGGGGAGCTGTTTTTT	CASSQEGGGTGELFF
.	TRBV9	.	TRBJ2-1	TGTGCCAGCAGCGTAGCCTTTGGCGGTACGATGGGTGAGCAGTTCTTC	CASSVAFGGTMGEQFF
.	TRBV6-8	once	TRBJ2-7	TGTGCCAGCAGTTACTCGAAAGCGACAGGCTCCTACGAGCAGTACTTC	CASSYSKATGSYEQYF
TRBD1	TRBV12-3/TRBV12-4	.	TRBJ1-1	TGTGCCAGCAGTCCAGGGACAGGGCCTGAAGCTTTCTTT	CASSPGTGPEAFF
.	TRBV2	.	TRBJ2-1	TGTGCCAGCAGGGAGGGACTGTACAATGAGCAGTTCTTC	CASREGLYNEQFF
TRBD1	TRBV6-6	.	TRBJ2-6	TGTGCCAGCAGACCAGGACAGGGGGAGGCCAACGTCCTGACTTTC	CASRPGQGEANVLTF
TRBD2	TRBV14	once	TRBJ2-5	TGTGCCAGCAGCCTCTCCGGGAGGGGTACGGAGACCCAGTACTTC	CASSLSGRGTETQYF
.	TRBV7-6	.	TRBJ2-7	TGTGCCGACAAACCAGGACAGAACTACGAGCAGTACTTC	CADKPGQNYEQYF
.	TRBV18	.	TRBJ1-1	TGTGCCAGCTCACCACTTCGGGCAGGGGCGGTGAACACTGAAGCTTTCTTT	CASSPLRAGAVNTEAFF
.	TRBV19	.	TRBJ2-2	TGTGCCAGTAGTATTCGGGGAAAGGGCGGGGAGCTGTTTTTT	CASSIRGKGGELFF
TRBD2	TRBV3-1/TRBV3-2	.	TRBJ2-7	TGTGCCAGCAGCCACGGAAGCGGGAGTTACTACGAGCAGTACTTC	CASSHGSGSYYEQYF
TRBD2	TRBV27	.	TRBJ2-1	TGTGCCAGCACCTCCAGCGGGAGAATGAATGAGCAGTTCTTC	CASTSSGRMNEQFF
.	TRBV12-3/TRBV12-4	.	TRBJ2-7	TGTGCCAGCAGGCCAGCGGCGGGAGAGCAGTACTTC	CASRPAAGEQYF
.	TRBV29-1	.	TRBJ2-5	TGCAGCGTCCTGACACTCTCCTTAGAGACCCAGTACTTC	CSVLTLSLETQYF
TRBD2	TRBV18	.	TRBJ2-2	TGTGCCAGCTCACCTGGACTAGCGGGAGGGGACACCGGGGAGCTGTTTTTT	CASSPGLAGGDTGELFF
.	TRBV2	.	TRBJ2-7	TGTGCCAGCACCGATCAGGGGACCTCCTACGAGCAGTACTTC	CASTDQGTSYEQYF
TRBD1	TRBV24-1	.	TRBJ2-2	TGTGCCACCAGTGATTTTCCAGGGGGGAACACCGGGGAGCTGTTTTTT	CATSDFPGGNTGELFF
.	TRBV6-6	.	TRBJ2-3	TGTGCCAGCAGCCCCCCCGGGGATACGCAGTATTTT	CASSPPGDTQYF
TRBD1	TRBV6-1	.	TRBJ2-7	TGTGCCAGCAGTGACGGACAGGGGGCCGTGGAGTACTTC	CASSDGQGAVEYF
.	TRBV6-5	.	TRBJ2-1	TGTGCCAGCAGTCTTTCAGGGGCCCCCTACAATGAGCAGTTCTTC	CASSLSGAPYNEQFF
TRBD2	TRBV29-1	once	TRBJ2-1	TGCAGCGTCCCCACTAGCGGCTCCTACAATGAGCAGTTCTTC	CSVPTSGSYNEQFF
.	TRBV12-2	.	TRBJ2-1	TGTGCAAGTCGCTTAGGACTTCTCAATGAGCAGTTCTTC	CASRLGLLNEQFF
.	TRBV21-1	.	TRBJ2-7	TGTGCCAGCAGCCTCCGTCCCGGGACAGGGGCCGCTTTCGAGTACGAGCAGTACTTC	CASSLRPGTGAAFEYEQYF